Listed here is a single T cell receptor beta chain. These data come from a study of blood T cell repertoires in COVID-19. Study-level background: Samples of COVID-19 (acute and convalescent) were obtained from the United States, Italy and Spain. PBMCs, B-cell-depleted T cells, or T cells were the source of the cDNA or gDNA that made up the material.

The V gene's germline CDR1 is SGHTA and CDR2 FQGNSA. V was clipped by 6 bases and J by 2 bases, with 11 bases between them. This CDR3 has 14 amino acids. In the study's own analysis: Reference gene primer amplification yielded estimated nucleated cell counts. Assay used: immunoSEQ multiplex PCR; TCRdb lists only in-frame clones, some missing. V and J calls and clone size are those listed in that table; D and trimming were worked out from the DNA. The table records roughly 130,000 clones, about 79% of them present only once. The rearrangement uses TRBV7-2 and TRBJ1-5; D is ambiguous. The sequencing input was peripheral blood. This TCR was sampled from a woman aged 50 to 65 with acute or convalescent COVID-19. The DNA of the CDR3 is TGTGCCAGCAGACCCTTAGAGGGCAATCAGCCCCAGCATTTT. It is translated as CASRPLEGNQPQHF.